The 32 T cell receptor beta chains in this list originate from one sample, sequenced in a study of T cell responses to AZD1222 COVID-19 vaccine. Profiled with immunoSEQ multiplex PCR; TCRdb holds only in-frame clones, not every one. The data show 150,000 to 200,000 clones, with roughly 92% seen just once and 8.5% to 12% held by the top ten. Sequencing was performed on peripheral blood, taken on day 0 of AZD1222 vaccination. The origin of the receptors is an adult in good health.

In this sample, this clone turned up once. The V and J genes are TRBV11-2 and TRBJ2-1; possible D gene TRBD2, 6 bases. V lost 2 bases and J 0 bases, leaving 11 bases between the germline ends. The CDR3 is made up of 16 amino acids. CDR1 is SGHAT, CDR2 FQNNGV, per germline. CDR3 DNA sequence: TGTGCCAGCAGCTTAAATCGAGCGGGCTCCTACAATGAGCAGTTCTTC. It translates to CASSLNRAGSYNEQFF.

The CDR3 is CASSGLQRETYTGELFF. Written as DNA, the CDR3 is TGTGCCAGCAGCGGGTTGCAGCGGGAGACGTACACCGGGGAGCTGTTTTTT. This chain uses TRBV7-2 with TRBJ2-2, with TRBD2 matching 8 bases. V gave up 5 bases and J gave up 3 bases; unmatched junction bases: 11. Germline assignment: CDR1 SGHTA and CDR2 FQGNSA. The CDR3 consists of 17 residues.

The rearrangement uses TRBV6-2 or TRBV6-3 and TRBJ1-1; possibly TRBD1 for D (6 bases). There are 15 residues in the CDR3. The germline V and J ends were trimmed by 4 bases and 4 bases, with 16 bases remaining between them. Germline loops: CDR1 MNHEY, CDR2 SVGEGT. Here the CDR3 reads CASSFGPGVGTEAFF. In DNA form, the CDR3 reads TGTGCCAGCAGTTTCGGTCCAGGGGTGGGCACTGAAGCTTTCTTT.

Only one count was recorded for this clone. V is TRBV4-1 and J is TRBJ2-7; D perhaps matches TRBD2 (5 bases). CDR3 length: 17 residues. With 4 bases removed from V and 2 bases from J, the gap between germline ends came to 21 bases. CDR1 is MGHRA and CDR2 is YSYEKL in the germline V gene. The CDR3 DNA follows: TGCGCCAGCAGCCCGCCTCTTCTGGAAGCGGCCGCCTACGAGCAGTACTTC. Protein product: CASSPPLLEAAAYEQYF.

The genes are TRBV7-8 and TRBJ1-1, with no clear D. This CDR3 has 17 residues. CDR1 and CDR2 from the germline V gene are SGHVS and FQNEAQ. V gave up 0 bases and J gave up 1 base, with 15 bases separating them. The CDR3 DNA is TGTGCCAGCAGCTTAGCTTTAGGATTACTTACGAACACTGAAGCTTTCTTT. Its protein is CASSLALGLLTNTEAFF.

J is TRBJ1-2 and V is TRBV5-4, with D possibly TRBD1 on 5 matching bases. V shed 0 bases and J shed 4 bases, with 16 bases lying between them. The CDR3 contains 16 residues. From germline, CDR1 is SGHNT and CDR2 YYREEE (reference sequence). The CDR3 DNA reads TGTGCCAGCAGCTTGGATGTAGGGGCCGGCTCCTATGGCTACACCTTC. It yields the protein CASSLDVGAGSYGYTF.

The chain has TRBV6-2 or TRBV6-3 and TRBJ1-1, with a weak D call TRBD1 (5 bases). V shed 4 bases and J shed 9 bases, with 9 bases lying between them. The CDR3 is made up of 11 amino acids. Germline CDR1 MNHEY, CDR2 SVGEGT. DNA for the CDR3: TGTGCCAGCAGTTTGGGGCAGAAAGCTTTCTTT. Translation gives CASSLGQKAFF.

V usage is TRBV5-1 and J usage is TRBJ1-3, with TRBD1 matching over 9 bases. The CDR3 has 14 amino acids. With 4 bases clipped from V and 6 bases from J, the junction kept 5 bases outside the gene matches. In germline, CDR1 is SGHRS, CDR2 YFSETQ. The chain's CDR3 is CASSPGDRANTIYF. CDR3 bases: TGCGCCAGCAGCCCGGGGGACAGGGCAAACACCATATATTTT.

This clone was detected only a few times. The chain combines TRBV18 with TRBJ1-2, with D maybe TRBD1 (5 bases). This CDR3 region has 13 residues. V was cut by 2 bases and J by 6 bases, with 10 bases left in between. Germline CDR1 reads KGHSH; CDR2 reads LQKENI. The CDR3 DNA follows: TGTGCCAGCTCACCAGTCAGGGTGGATGGCTACACCTTC. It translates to CASSPVRVDGYTF. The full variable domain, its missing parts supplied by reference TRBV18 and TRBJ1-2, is NAGVMQNPRHLVRRRGQEARLRCSPMKGHSHVYWYRQLPEEGLKFMVYLQKENIIDESGMPKERFSAEFPKEGPSILRIQQVVRGDSAAYFCASSPVRVDGYTFGSGTRLTVV.

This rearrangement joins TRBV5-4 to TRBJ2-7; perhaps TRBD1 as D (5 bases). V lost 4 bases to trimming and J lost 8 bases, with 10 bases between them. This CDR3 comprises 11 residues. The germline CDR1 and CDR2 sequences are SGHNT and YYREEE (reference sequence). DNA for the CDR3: TGTGCCAGCAGCCGAGACAGCAAGCAGTACTTC. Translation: CASSRDSKQYF. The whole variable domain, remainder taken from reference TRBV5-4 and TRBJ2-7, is ETGVTQSPTHLIKTRGQQVTLRCSSQSGHNTVSWYQQALGQGPQFIFQYYREEENGRGNFPPRFSGLQFPNYSSELNVNALELDDSALYLCASSRDSKQYFGPGTRLTVT.

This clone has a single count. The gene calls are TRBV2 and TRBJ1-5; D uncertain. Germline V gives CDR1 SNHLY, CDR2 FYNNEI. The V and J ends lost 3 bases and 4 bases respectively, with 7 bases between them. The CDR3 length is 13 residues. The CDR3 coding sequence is TGTGCCAGCAGTGACCCGGGGAATCAGCCCCAGCATTTT. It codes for CASSDPGNQPQHF.

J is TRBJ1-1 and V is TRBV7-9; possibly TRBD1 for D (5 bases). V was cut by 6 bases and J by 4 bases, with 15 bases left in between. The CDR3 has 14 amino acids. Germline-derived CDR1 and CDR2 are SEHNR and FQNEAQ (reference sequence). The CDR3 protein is CASSPQGVGTEAFF. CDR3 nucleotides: TGTGCCAGCAGTCCCCAGGGCGTCGGCACTGAAGCTTTCTTT.

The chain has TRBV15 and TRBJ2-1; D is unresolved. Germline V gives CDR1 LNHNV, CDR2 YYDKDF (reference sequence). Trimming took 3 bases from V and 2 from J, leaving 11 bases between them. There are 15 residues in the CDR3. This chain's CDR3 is CATSRDPLTYNEQFF. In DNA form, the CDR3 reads TGTGCCACCAGCAGGGACCCCCTCACCTACAATGAGCAGTTCTTC.

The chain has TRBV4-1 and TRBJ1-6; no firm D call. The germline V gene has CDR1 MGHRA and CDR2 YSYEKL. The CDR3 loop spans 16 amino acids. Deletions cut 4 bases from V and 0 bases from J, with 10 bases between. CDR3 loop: CASSPGTSSYNSPLHF. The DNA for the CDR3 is TGCGCCAGCAGCCCTGGAACCAGCTCCTATAATTCACCCCTCCACTTT.

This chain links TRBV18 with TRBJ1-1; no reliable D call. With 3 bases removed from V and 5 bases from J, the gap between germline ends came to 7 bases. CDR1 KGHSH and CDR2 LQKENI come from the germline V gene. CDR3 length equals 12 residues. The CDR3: CASSPRPTEAFF. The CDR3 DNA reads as TGTGCCAGCTCACCGAGGCCGACTGAAGCTTTCTTT.

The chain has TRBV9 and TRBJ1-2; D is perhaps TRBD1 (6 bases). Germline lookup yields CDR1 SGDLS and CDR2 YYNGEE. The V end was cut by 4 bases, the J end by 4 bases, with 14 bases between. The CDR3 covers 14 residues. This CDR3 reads CASSSRGGGYGYTF. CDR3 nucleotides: TGTGCCAGCAGCTCCCGAGGAGGGGGCTATGGCTACACCTTC. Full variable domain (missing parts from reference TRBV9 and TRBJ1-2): DSGVTQTPKHLITATGQRVTLRCSPRSGDLSVYWYQQSLDQGLQFLIQYYNGEERAKGNILERFSAQQFPDLHSELNLSSLELGDSALYFCASSSRGGGYGYTFGSGTRLTVV.

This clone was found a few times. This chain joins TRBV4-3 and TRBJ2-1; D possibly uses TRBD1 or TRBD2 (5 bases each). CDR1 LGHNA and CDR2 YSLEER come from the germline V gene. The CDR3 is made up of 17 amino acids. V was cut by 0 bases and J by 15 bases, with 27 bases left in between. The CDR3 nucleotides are TGCGCCAGCAGCCAAGAAGCGGCGGCAGGTGGGGCGAGGAGGTTGTTCTTC. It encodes CASSQEAAAGGARRLFF.

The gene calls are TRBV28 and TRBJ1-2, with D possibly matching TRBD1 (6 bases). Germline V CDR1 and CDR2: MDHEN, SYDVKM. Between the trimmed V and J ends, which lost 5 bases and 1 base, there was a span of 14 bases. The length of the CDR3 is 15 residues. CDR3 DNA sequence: TGTGCCAGCAGTCCAACCGGGACACGTAACTATGGCTACACCTTC. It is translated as CASSPTGTRNYGYTF.

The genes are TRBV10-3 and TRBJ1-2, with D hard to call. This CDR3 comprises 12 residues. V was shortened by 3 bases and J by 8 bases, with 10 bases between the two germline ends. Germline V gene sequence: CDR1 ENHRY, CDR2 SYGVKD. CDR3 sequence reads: CAISDNGEGYTF. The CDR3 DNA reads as TGTGCCATCAGTGATAATGGGGAAGGCTACACCTTC.

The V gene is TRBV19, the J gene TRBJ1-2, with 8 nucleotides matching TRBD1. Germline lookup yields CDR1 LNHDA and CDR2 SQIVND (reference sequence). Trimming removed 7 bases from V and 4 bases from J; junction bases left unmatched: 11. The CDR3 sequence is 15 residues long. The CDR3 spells CASNERDRRRYGYTF. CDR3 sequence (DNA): TGTGCCAGTAACGAGCGGGACAGGAGACGCTATGGCTACACCTTC.

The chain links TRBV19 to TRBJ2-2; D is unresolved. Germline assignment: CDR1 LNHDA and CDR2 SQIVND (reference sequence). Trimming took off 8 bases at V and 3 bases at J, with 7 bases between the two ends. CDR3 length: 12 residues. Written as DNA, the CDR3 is TGTGCCAGTCGAACAGACACCGGGGAGCTGTTTTTT. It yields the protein CASRTDTGELFF.

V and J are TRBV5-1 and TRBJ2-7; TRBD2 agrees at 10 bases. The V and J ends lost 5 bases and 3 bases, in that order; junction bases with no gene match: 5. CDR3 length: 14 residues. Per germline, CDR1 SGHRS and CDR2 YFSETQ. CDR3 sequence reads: CASRNPSGGYEQYF. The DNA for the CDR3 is TGCGCCAGCAGGAACCCTAGCGGGGGCTACGAGCAGTACTTC. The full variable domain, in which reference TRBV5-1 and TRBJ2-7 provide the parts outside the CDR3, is KAGVTQTPRYLIKTRGQQVTLSCSPISGHRSVSWYQQTPGQGLQFLFEYFSETQRNKGNFPGRFSGRQFSNSRSEMNVSTLELGDSALYLCASRNPSGGYEQYFGPGTRLTVT.

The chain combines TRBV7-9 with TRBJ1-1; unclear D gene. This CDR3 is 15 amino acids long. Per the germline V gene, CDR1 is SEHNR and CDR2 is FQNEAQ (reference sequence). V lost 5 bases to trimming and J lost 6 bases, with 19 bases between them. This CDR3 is CASSRSGGGVAEAFF. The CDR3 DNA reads TGTGCCAGCAGCCGGTCCGGAGGTGGAGTCGCTGAAGCTTTCTTT.

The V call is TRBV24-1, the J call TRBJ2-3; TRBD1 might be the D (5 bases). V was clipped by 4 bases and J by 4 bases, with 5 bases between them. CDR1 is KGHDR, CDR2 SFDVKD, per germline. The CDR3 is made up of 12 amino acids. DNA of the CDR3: TGTGCCACCAGTGAAGGGGCAGATACGCAGTATTTT. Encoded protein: CATSEGADTQYF.

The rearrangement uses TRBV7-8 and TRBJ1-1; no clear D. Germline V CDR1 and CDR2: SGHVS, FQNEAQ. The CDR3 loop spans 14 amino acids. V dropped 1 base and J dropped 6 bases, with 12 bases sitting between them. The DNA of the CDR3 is TGTGCCAGCAGCTTAGTGAGAGGTAGGGCTGAAGCTTTCTTT. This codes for CASSLVRGRAEAFF.

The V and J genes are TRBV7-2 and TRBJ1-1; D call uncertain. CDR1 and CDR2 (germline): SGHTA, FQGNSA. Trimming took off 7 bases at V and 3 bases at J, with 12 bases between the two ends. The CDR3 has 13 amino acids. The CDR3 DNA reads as TGTGCCAGCACCGACAACGGGGACACTGAAGCTTTCTTT. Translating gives CASTDNGDTEAFF.

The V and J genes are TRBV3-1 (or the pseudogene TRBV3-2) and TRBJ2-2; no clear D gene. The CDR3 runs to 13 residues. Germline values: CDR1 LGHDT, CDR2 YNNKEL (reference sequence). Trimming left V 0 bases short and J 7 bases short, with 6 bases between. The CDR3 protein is CASSQDRYGELFF. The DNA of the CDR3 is TGTGCCAGCAGCCAAGATCGTTACGGGGAGCTGTTTTTT.

CDR3 region: CASSVEGQETSYNEQFF. As DNA, the CDR3 is TGTGCCAGCAGCGTAGAGGGACAGGAGACCTCCTACAATGAGCAGTTCTTC. The J gene is TRBJ2-1, the V gene TRBV9; 8 bases align to TRBD1. The CDR3 totals 17 residues. Germline values: CDR1 SGDLS, CDR2 YYNGEE. The trim removed 0 bases at V and 0 bases at J, leaving 5 bases unmatched.

The CDR3 reads CASSLAGGTGELFF. Written as DNA, the CDR3 is TGTGCCAGCAGCCTAGCGGGAGGGACCGGGGAGCTGTTTTTT. V and J are TRBV3-1 (or the pseudogene TRBV3-2) and TRBJ2-2; 11 positions match TRBD2. Germline trimming cut 4 bases from V and 5 bases from J; bases unmatched to any gene: 0. The CDR3 has 14 residues. Germline assignment: CDR1 LGHDT and CDR2 YNNKEL (reference sequence).

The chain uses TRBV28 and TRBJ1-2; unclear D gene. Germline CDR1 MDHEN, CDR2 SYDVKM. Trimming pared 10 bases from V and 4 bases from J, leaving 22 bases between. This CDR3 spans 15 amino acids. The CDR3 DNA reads TGTGCCATCACACACCGACTGGCGGTAGGCTATGGCTACACCTTC. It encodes CAITHRLAVGYGYTF.

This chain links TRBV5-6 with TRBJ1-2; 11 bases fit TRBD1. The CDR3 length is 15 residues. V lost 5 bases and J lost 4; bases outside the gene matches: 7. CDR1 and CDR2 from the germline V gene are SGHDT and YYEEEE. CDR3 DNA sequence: TGTGCCAGCAGTACCGGGACAGGGGGGTTCTATGGCTACACCTTC. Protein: CASSTGTGGFYGYTF.

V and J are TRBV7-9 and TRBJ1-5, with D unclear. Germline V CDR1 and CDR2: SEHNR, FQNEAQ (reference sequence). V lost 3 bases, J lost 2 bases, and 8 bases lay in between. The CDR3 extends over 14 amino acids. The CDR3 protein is CASSLPQGNQPQHF. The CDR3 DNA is TGTGCCAGCAGCTTGCCCCAGGGCAATCAGCCCCAGCATTTT.